The clone carrying this T cell receptor (beta chain) came up once. Its antigen is currently unknown. CDR1 is SGHRS and CDR2 is YFSETQ in the germline V gene. CDR3 length: 14 residues. The V gene end was trimmed by 2 bases and the J gene end by 6 bases; junction bases not matched to a gene: 5. Use of 60 Vbeta and 13 Jbeta primers characterized the PCR. Assay: immunoSEQ multiplex PCR; the TCRdb copy retains only in-frame clones and omits some. Among about 120,000 clones listed, about 80% were seen once. The data derive from a study of cytomegalovirus exposure and HLA in healthy donors. Study conclusions and caveats: For most TCR beta V segments, an earlier analysis put the productive rate at about 87% or about 30% of the time.

The sample comprised PBMCs. The genes are TRBV5-1 and TRBJ1-2; 9 bases line up with TRBD1. This sequence originates from a female donor in good health and CMV-seropositive. The CDR3 reads CASSFSGTGNGYTF. In nucleotides, the CDR3 is TGCGCCAGCAGCTTTTCCGGGACAGGGAATGGCTACACCTTC.